The T cell receptor (beta chain) under discussion was sequenced for a study of identical twins' blood T cells. CDR1 is MNHEY, CDR2 SVGEGT, per germline. Trimming shortened V by 3 bases and J by 2 bases, and 10 bases separated the two germline ends. This CDR3 is built from 14 residues. TCRdb re-called the 5' RACE reads with MiXCR, one entry per CDR3 protein. In the table there are 300,000 to 450,000 distinct CDR3 sequences, over 25% of which are singletons. The chain links TRBV6-2 or TRBV6-3 to TRBJ2-5; no firm D call. The receptor was isolated from a woman between 18 and 50 years old in good health. The sample comprised PBMCs. CDR3 in DNA: TGTGCCAGCAGTTATGTCTCGAAACAAGAGACCCAGTACTTC. This codes for CASSYVSKQETQYF.